This entry lists 23 T cell receptor beta chains sequenced from one sample in a study of shared clonotypes between healthy human individuals. Sequencing was performed with immunoSEQ multiplex PCR; in TCRdb, only in-frame clones are kept and a portion is missing. This table has roughly 2.5 million clones, approximately 90% appearing once. The material sequenced was naive CD4+ T cells sorted from blood. Indicated subset: CD45RA+ positively selected. These receptors were obtained from a man aged 18 to 29 in good health.

This chain uses TRBV10-3 with TRBJ2-7; TRBD1 agrees at 8 bases. The CDR3 is 15 amino acids. Germline-derived CDR1 and CDR2 are ENHRY and SYGVKD. After removal of 2 bases from V and 5 bases from J, the junction contained 8 bases not matched to a gene. The CDR3 bases are TGTGCCATCAGTGAGCTCGGACAGGGCGTAGACGAGCAGTACTTC. It translates to CAISELGQGVDEQYF.

J is TRBJ1-6 and V is TRBV5-1; D is possibly TRBD1 (6 bases). Germline V gene lookup returns CDR1 SGHRS and CDR2 YFSETQ. The V end was cut by 5 bases, the J end by 11 bases, with 17 bases between. This CDR3 contains 14 residues. The CDR3 DNA reads TGCGCCAGCAGGTCAGGGGCGGGGGCGGCACCCCTCCACTTT. Its protein is CASRSGAGAAPLHF.

The gene calls are TRBV19 and TRBJ2-1; 8 bases are shared with TRBD2. V trimming: 1 base; J trimming: 8 bases; junction bases outside the gene matches: 7. The CDR3 runs to 15 residues. CDR1 is LNHDA and CDR2 is SQIVND in the germline V gene (reference sequence). CDR3 DNA: TGTGCCAGTAGTATAGTTCCCAGCGGGAGCCATGAGCAGTTCTTC. Its translation is CASSIVPSGSHEQFF.

This chain links TRBV6-4 with TRBJ1-1; 7 bases are a match to TRBD1. J was trimmed by 10 bases and V by 3 bases; bases with no gene match: 5. The CDR3 runs 12 residues. CDR1 is MRHNA and CDR2 is SNTAGT in the germline V gene. The chain's CDR3 is CASSDRAGGAFF. The CDR3 DNA reads as TGTGCCAGCAGTGATCGGGCAGGGGGAGCTTTCTTT.

The V and J genes are TRBV7-9 and TRBJ2-7; maybe TRBD1 (5 bases). V lost 4 bases and J lost 7, with 11 bases in between. The CDR3 consists of 12 residues. Germline V CDR1 and CDR2: SEHNR, FQNEAQ (reference sequence). CDR3 region: CASSWQGREQYF. The DNA of the CDR3 is TGTGCCAGCAGCTGGCAGGGTAGAGAGCAGTACTTC.

This chain uses TRBV7-9 with TRBJ2-2; D remains ambiguous. V was trimmed by 2 bases and J by 0 bases, leaving 16 bases between them. CDR3 length equals 18 residues. CDR1 is SEHNR, CDR2 FQNEAQ, per germline (reference sequence). The CDR3 reads CASSLFGPDPSNTGELFF. The CDR3 bases are TGTGCCAGCAGCTTATTTGGACCAGACCCATCGAACACCGGGGAGCTGTTTTTT.

The chain couples TRBV19 to TRBJ2-1; D is possibly TRBD1 (5 bases). V was shortened by 3 bases and J by 5 bases, with 14 bases between the two germline ends. CDR3 size: 15 residues. Looked up from germline, CDR1 is LNHDA and CDR2 is SQIVND (reference sequence). The CDR3 DNA is TGTGCCAGTAGTATTATTGGGGCAGGTAACAATGAGCAGTTCTTC. Translated, it gives CASSIIGAGNNEQFF.

This chain links TRBV7-8 with TRBJ2-7; D not certain. The CDR3 sequence is 11 residues long. The V end was cut by 2 bases, the J end by 5 bases, with 4 bases between. Germline V gene data show CDR1 as SGHVS and CDR2 as FQNEAQ. The CDR3 sequence is CASSLSDEQYF. CDR3 coding DNA: TGTGCCAGCAGCTTAAGCGACGAGCAGTACTTC.

The chain uses TRBV5-1 and TRBJ1-5; D uncertain. The CDR3 loop spans 11 amino acids. Germline V gene sequence: CDR1 SGHRS, CDR2 YFSETQ. V dropped 3 bases and J dropped 3 bases, with 1 base sitting between them. The DNA of the CDR3 is TGCGCCAGCAGCTCCAATCAGCCCCAGCATTTT. It translates to CASSSNQPQHF. Combining the CDR3 with reference TRBV5-1 and TRBJ1-5 gives the whole variable domain KAGVTQTPRYLIKTRGQQVTLSCSPISGHRSVSWYQQTPGQGLQFLFEYFSETQRNKGNFPGRFSGRQFSNSRSEMNVSTLELGDSALYLCASSSNQPQHFGDGTRLSIL.

The chain joins TRBV6-5 to TRBJ1-5, with no clear D. CDR3 size: 13 residues. V was cut by 2 bases and J by 4 bases, with 6 bases left in between. Germline lookup yields CDR1 MNHEY and CDR2 SVGAGI. This CDR3 is CASSYPGNQPQHF. The CDR3 nucleotides read TGTGCCAGCAGTTACCCCGGGAATCAGCCCCAGCATTTT.

The sample holds one count of this clone. The CDR3 DNA reads TGTGCCAGCCGGGACAGGGATTCACCCCTCCACTTT. Residues: CASRDRDSPLHF. The chain recombines TRBV19 with TRBJ1-6; 9 nucleotides agree with TRBD1. Germline V gene sequence: CDR1 LNHDA, CDR2 SQIVND (reference sequence). The CDR3 contains 12 residues. J lost 8 bases, V lost 9 bases, and 2 bases had no gene match.

The chain couples TRBV5-1 to TRBJ2-1; D uncertain. The CDR3 runs to 14 residues. Germline assignment: CDR1 SGHRS and CDR2 YFSETQ. The V end lost 0 bases, the J end lost 5 bases, and 9 bases lay between the germline ends. The DNA for the CDR3 is TGCGCCAGCAGCTTGGTTATAGCCAACAATGAGCAGTTCTTC. Protein: CASSLVIANNEQFF.

This clone was seen a single time. The chain employs TRBV30 and TRBJ2-1; no reliable D call. V lost 4 bases to trimming and J lost 5 bases, with 15 bases between them. Germline lookup yields CDR1 GTSNPN and CDR2 SVGIG (reference sequence). This CDR3 is built from 14 residues. The DNA for the CDR3 is TGTGCCTGGAAAGGGCTGGGCCCAAACAATGAGCAGTTCTTC. Its protein product is CAWKGLGPNNEQFF.

The rearrangement uses TRBV6-5 and TRBJ1-2; 7 nucleotides match TRBD1. J lost 2 bases, V lost 6 bases, and 6 bases had no gene match. The CDR3 contains 14 residues. CDR1 is MNHEY and CDR2 is SVGAGI in the germline V gene. CDR3 amino acids: CASSRQGRNYGYTF. For the CDR3, the DNA is TGTGCCAGCAGCCGACAGGGAAGGAACTATGGCTACACCTTC.

The chain carries TRBV9 and TRBJ1-1, with D unclear. Germline assignment: CDR1 SGDLS and CDR2 YYNGEE. Deletions cut 0 bases from V and 1 base from J, with 13 bases between. There are 16 residues in the CDR3. The CDR3 bases are TGTGCCAGCAGCGTAGTGAAGAGCAAGGCGAACACTGAAGCTTTCTTT. Translating gives CASSVVKSKANTEAFF.

This clone appeared a few times. The chain combines TRBV25-1 with TRBJ1-1, with a possible D match to TRBD1 (6 bases). The length of the CDR3 is 15 residues. The ends were cut back, 3 bases at V and 0 bases at J, with 11 bases in the middle. In germline, CDR1 is MGHDK, CDR2 SYGVNS. The CDR3 region has the DNA TGTGCCAGCAGTGAGTCTCAGGGGCTGAACACTGAAGCTTTCTTT. Amino acid sequence: CASSESQGLNTEAFF.

This clone was seen only once. The genes are TRBV4-3 and TRBJ1-2; D unresolved. Trimming shortened V by 0 bases and J by 2 bases, and 7 bases separated the two germline ends. This CDR3 has 14 residues. CDR1 LGHNA and CDR2 YSLEER come from the germline V gene. In DNA form, the CDR3 reads TGCGCCAGCAGCCAAGAAGATCAGAACTATGGCTACACCTTC. Its translation: CASSQEDQNYGYTF.

The genes are TRBV10-3 and TRBJ2-1; D might be TRBD2 (5 bases). Germline-derived CDR1 and CDR2 are ENHRY and SYGVKD. The CDR3 contains 13 residues. V was pared by 2 bases and J by 6 bases, with 8 bases between. CDR3 residues: CAISERGLNEQFF. In DNA, the CDR3 is TGTGCCATCAGTGAGCGGGGTCTCAATGAGCAGTTCTTC.

J is TRBJ1-3 and V is TRBV11-3, with D maybe TRBD1 (5 bases). Deletions cut 0 bases from V and 0 bases from J, with 15 bases between. The CDR3 covers 18 residues. Germline V lookup: CDR1 SGHNT, CDR2 YENEEA. The CDR3 DNA reads as TGTGCCAGCAGCTTAGACCGGGACCTTCGATACTCTGGAAACACCATATATTTT. Protein product: CASSLDRDLRYSGNTIYF.

The chain employs TRBV2 and TRBJ2-2, with TRBD1 identical over 8 bases. The germline gives CDR1 SNHLY, CDR2 FYNNEI. Trimming at V came to 6 bases and at J to 1 base, leaving 4 bases not matched to a gene. The CDR3 contains 15 residues. CDR3 nucleotide sequence: TGTGCCAGCAGACCGGGACAGGTGAACACCGGGGAGCTGTTTTTT. Protein: CASRPGQVNTGELFF.

The chain joins TRBV6-5 to TRBJ2-5; 7 bases match TRBD2. The germline V gene has CDR1 MNHEY and CDR2 SVGAGI. The CDR3 loop spans 13 amino acids. J was trimmed by 13 bases and V by 7 bases; bases with no gene match: 15. CDR3 in DNA: TGTGCCAGCAATGGGGGGGTACCCTTTAAGCTGTACTTC. It encodes CASNGGVPFKLYF.

The chain employs TRBV30 and TRBJ1-4; TRBD1 is a possible D gene (6 bases). The CDR3 covers 13 residues. Trimming stripped 2 bases from V and 8 bases from J, with 12 bases between. Per germline, CDR1 GTSNPN and CDR2 SVGIG (reference sequence). CDR3 coding DNA: TGTGCCTGGAGTCTGGGGGGGCGCGAAAAACTGTTTTTT. Protein sequence: CAWSLGGREKLFF.

A note on this clone: The sample carries other DNA sequences with the same CDR3. The V call is TRBV9, the J call TRBJ2-7; D is unclear. Germline V CDR1 and CDR2: SGDLS, YYNGEE. Trimming left V 5 bases short and J 1 base short, with 10 bases between. The CDR3 length is 13 residues. The DNA of the CDR3 is TGTGCCAGCAGTCCGGACGGGTCCTACGAGCAGTACTTC. Protein sequence: CASSPDGSYEQYF.